This TCR beta chain stems from a study of blood T cell repertoires in COVID-19. About the research overall: Some COVID-19 samples were acute and others convalescent; all came from the United States, Italy and Spain. Sources were T cells, B-cell-depleted T cells, or PBMCs; the material itself was cDNA or gDNA.

The CDR3 has 12 amino acids. The V end was cut by 6 bases, the J end by 7 bases, with 12 bases between. The germline CDR1 and CDR2 sequences are SNHLY and FYNNEI. Authors' methods: Reference gene primer amplification in the assay estimated nucleated cell counts. Libraries were prepared by immunoSEQ multiplex PCR; TCRdb keeps only in-frame clonotypes and omits some of them. V and J calls and clone size follow that table, whereas D and trimming were derived from the DNA. The profile shows around 450,000 clones, about nine tenths of them singletons. V gene TRBV2 combines with J gene TRBJ1-1, with D maybe TRBD1 (5 bases). The receptor was isolated from a woman aged 18-30 years who had recovered from COVID-19. Sequencing was done on a sample of PBMCs or T cells enriched from blood (not recorded which). The CDR3 loop reads CASRDTLSEAFF. In DNA form, the CDR3 reads TGTGCCAGCAGGGACACCTTGAGTGAAGCTTTCTTT.